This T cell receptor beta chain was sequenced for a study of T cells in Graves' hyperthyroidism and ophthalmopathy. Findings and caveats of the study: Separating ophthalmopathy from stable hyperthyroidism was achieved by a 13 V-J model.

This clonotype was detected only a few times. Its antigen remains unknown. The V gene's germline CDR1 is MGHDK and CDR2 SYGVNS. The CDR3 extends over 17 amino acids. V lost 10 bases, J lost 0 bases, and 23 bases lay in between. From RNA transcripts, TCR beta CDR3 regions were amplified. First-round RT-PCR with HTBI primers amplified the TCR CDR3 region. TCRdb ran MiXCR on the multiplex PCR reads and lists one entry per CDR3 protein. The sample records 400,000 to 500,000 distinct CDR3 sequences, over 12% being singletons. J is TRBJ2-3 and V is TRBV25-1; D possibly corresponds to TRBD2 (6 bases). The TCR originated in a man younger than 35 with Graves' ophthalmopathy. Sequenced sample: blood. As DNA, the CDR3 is TGTGCCACTGCTCCCAGGCTAGCGAGGGCTAGCACAGATACGCAGTATTTT. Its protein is CATAPRLARASTDTQYF.